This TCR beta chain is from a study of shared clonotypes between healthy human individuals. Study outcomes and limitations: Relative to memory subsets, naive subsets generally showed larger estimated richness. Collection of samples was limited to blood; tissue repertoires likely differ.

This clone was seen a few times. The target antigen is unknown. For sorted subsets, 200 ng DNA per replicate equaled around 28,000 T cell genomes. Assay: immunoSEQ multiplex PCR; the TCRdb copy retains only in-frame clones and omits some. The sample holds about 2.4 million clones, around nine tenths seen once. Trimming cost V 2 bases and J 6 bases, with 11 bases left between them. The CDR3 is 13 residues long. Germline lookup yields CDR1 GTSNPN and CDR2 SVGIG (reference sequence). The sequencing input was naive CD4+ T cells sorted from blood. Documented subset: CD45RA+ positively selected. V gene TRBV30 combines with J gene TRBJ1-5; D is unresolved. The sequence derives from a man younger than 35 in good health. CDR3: CAWSISRIQPQHF. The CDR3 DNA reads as TGTGCCTGGAGTATTTCGAGGATTCAGCCCCAGCATTTT.